Listed below are T cell receptor beta chains from one sample, sequenced in a study of cytomegalovirus exposure and HLA in healthy donors. Sequencing used immunoSEQ multiplex PCR; TCRdb keeps in-frame clones, though not all of them. The data show some 38,000 clones, 80% to 95% seen once. Sequenced material: PBMCs. Source of these receptors: a man between 18 and 35 years old in good health and CMV-seronegative. CDR3s include the opening cysteine and the closing phenylalanine or tryptophan. The D gene is left open where the match is weak. Not every row has a clone size; where given, it reads once, few, many or a size class.

j_gene | d_gene | abundance | v_gene | CDR3aa | CDR3nt
TRBJ1-1 | NA | NA | TRBV6-5 | CASSYFRETEAFF | TGTGCCAGCAGTTACTTCAGGGAAACTGAAGCTTTCTTT
TRBJ2-5 | NA | NA | TRBV11-2 | CASSLDLSGTQYF | TGTGCCAGCAGCTTAGATCTTAGTGGGACCCAGTACTTC
TRBJ1-4 | NA | NA | TRBV18 | CASSPQGPAEKLFF | TGTGCCAGCTCACCCCAGGGTCCTGCTGAAAAACTGTTTTTT
TRBJ1-2 | NA | NA | TRBV7-2 | CASPPGTSGSYGYTF | TGTGCCAGCCCCCCCGGGACCTCCGGGAGCTATGGCTACACCTTC
TRBJ2-3 | TRBD1 | NA | TRBV27 | CATGQVRSADTQYF | TGTGCCACCGGACAGGTGAGAAGTGCAGATACGCAGTATTTT
TRBJ2-7 | TRBD1 | NA | TRBV5-6 | CASSSGTGGEQYF | TGTGCCAGCAGCTCCGGGACAGGGGGCGAGCAGTACTTC
TRBJ2-5 | TRBD2 | NA | TRBV29-1 | CSVALARETQYF | TGCAGCGTTGCACTAGCGAGGGAGACCCAGTACTTC
TRBJ1-2 | NA | NA | TRBV15 | CATSRDTVNYGYTF | TGTGCCACCAGCAGAGATACAGTTAACTATGGCTACACCTTC
TRBJ2-3 | NA | few | TRBV6-4 | CASSSGSTDTQYF | TGTGCCAGCAGTAGCGGGAGCACAGATACGCAGTATTTT
TRBJ1-1 | NA | NA | TRBV13 | CASSSRGTIFRDTEAFF | TGTGCCAGCAGCTCTAGGGGGACGATCTTTCGAGACACTGAAGCTTTCTTT
TRBJ2-5 | TRBD2 | NA | TRBV11-2 | CASSPGGQETQYF | TGTGCCAGCAGCCCCGGGGGGCAAGAGACCCAGTACTTC
TRBJ1-4 | NA | NA | TRBV2 | CASSEGQGGEKLFF | TGTGCCAGCAGTGAAGGGCAGGGTGGTGAAAAACTGTTTTTT
TRBJ2-1 | TRBD2 | NA | TRBV5-1 | CASSLFTSGRPSTYNEQFF | TGCGCCAGCAGCTTGTTTACTAGCGGGAGGCCCTCCACCTACAATGAGCAGTTCTTC
TRBJ1-2 | NA | NA | TRBV20-1 | CSVGLEGGYTF | TGCAGTGTCGGACTGGAGGGTGGCTACACCTTC
TRBJ1-1 | NA | NA | TRBV28 | CASSLPSVPGTEAFF | TGTGCCAGCAGTTTACCGTCTGTTCCGGGCACTGAAGCTTTCTTT
TRBJ1-2 | NA | NA | TRBV4-2 | CASSQPGQYYGYTF | TGTGCCAGCAGCCAACCTGGACAGTACTATGGCTACACCTTC
TRBJ2-7 | NA | NA | TRBV6-5 | CASRRGPEQYF | TGTGCCAGCAGAAGGGGCCCCGAGCAGTACTTC
TRBJ2-3 | TRBD2 | NA | TRBV18 | CASSPPSRGGSTDTQYF | TGTGCCAGCTCACCACCGAGCCGCGGGGGGAGCACAGATACGCAGTATTTT
TRBJ1-4 | NA | NA | TRBV13 | CASSLGRASNEKLFF | TGTGCCAGCAGCTTAGGACGCGCTTCTAATGAAAAACTGTTTTTT
TRBJ2-1 | TRBD2 | once | TRBV27 | CASSRLAGGRGSYNEQFF | TGTGCCAGCAGTCGACTAGCGGGAGGGAGGGGCTCCTACAATGAGCAGTTCTTC
TRBJ2-5 | NA | NA | TRBV5-4 | CASSGGSGRQETQYF | TGTGCCAGCAGCGGCGGTAGCGGACGGCAAGAGACCCAGTACTTC
TRBJ2-7 | TRBD2 | NA | TRBV13 | CASSSYGTSASYEQYF | TGTGCCAGCAGCTCATACGGGACTAGCGCCTCCTACGAGCAGTACTTC
TRBJ1-4 | NA | once | TRBV19 | CASGDRATNEKLFF | TGTGCCAGTGGCGACAGAGCAACTAATGAAAAACTGTTTTTT
TRBJ2-1 | TRBD2 | NA | TRBV5-1 | CASSPYSGRDNEQFF | TGCGCCAGCAGCCCCTATAGCGGGAGGGATAATGAGCAGTTCTTC
TRBJ1-5 | TRBD1 | NA | TRBV2 | CASRLDRVNQPQHF | TGTGCCAGCAGACTCGACAGGGTCAATCAGCCCCAGCATTTT
TRBJ2-2 | NA | NA | TRBV11-3 | CASSRGRMSGELFF | TGTGCCAGCAGTCGAGGGAGAATGAGCGGGGAGCTGTTTTTT
TRBJ1-2 | TRBD1 | NA | TRBV10-3 | CAISESGVTGVALGYTF | TGTGCCATCAGTGAGTCGGGAGTTACAGGGGTAGCGCTCGGCTACACCTTC
TRBJ2-5 | NA | NA | TRBV5-6 | CASSLEMGRETQYF | TGTGCCAGCAGCTTGGAAATGGGCCGGGAGACCCAGTACTTC
TRBJ2-5 | TRBD2 | NA | TRBV2 | CASSSGLADFQETQYF | TGTGCCAGCAGTTCCGGACTAGCGGACTTTCAAGAGACCCAGTACTTC
TRBJ2-7 | TRBD1 | NA | TRBV6-6 | CASRDSGQVGSYEQYF | TGTGCCAGCCGAGACTCGGGACAGGTAGGCTCCTACGAGCAGTACTTC
TRBJ1-5 | NA | NA | TRBV7-7 | CASSPGENQPQHF | TGTGCTAGCAGCCCCGGGGAGAATCAGCCCCAGCATTTT
TRBJ2-7 | NA | once | TRBV30 | CAWGDGGYEQYF | TGTGCCTGGGGGGACGGGGGCTACGAGCAGTACTTC
TRBJ1-1 | NA | NA | TRBV5-6 | CASSLNGLMNTEAFF | TGTGCCAGCAGCTTGAACGGACTGATGAACACTGAAGCTTTCTTT
TRBJ2-3 | TRBD1 | NA | TRBV10-3 | CAISSGGAGTDTQYF | TGTGCCATCAGTTCAGGGGGCGCAGGAACAGATACGCAGTATTTT
TRBJ1-2 | NA | NA | TRBV7-9 | CASSLKDTEANYGYTF | TGTGCCAGCAGCTTGAAGGACACGGAAGCTAACTATGGCTACACCTTC
TRBJ2-7 | TRBD2 | NA | TRBV28 | CASTRGGGLSYEQYF | TGTGCCAGCACCCGCGGGGGGGGGCTATCCTACGAGCAGTACTTC
TRBJ2-3 | NA | NA | TRBV13 | CASSQLTGRTTGSTDTQYF | TGTGCCAGCAGCCAGCTGACAGGGAGGACTACGGGGAGCACAGATACGCAGTATTTT
TRBJ1-2 | NA | NA | TRBV30 | CAWSDDNNYGYTF | TGTGCCTGGAGTGACGACAACAACTATGGCTACACCTTC
TRBJ2-4 | NA | NA | TRBV5-1 | CASSLFGGTKNIQYF | TGCGCCAGCAGCTTATTTGGGGGGACCAAAAACATTCAGTACTTC
TRBJ2-1 | NA | NA | TRBV6-1 | CASRSGVGAYNEQFF | TGTGCCAGCAGGTCCGGTGTCGGGGCCTACAATGAGCAGTTCTTC
TRBJ1-1 | NA | NA | TRBV28 | CASSERGLNTEAFF | TGTGCCAGCAGTGAGCGGGGATTGAACACTGAAGCTTTCTTT
TRBJ1-2 | TRBD1 | NA | TRBV5-6 | CASSGGTGLAGYTF | TGTGCCAGCAGCGGTGGGACAGGGCTTGCCGGCTACACCTTC
TRBJ2-5 | NA | NA | TRBV29-1 | CSVVQAQETQYF | TGCAGCGTTGTCCAGGCGCAAGAGACCCAGTACTTC
TRBJ2-2 | NA | NA | TRBV27 | CASADYYTGELFF | TGTGCCAGCGCGGACTATTACACCGGGGAGCTGTTTTTT
TRBJ2-7 | NA | few | TRBV7-8 | CASSFHSSYEQYF | TGTGCCAGCAGCTTTCACAGTTCCTACGAGCAGTACTTC
TRBJ1-2 | NA | NA | TRBV5-4 | CASSLGSGGGYTF | TGTGCCAGCAGCTTAGGCTCCGGGGGTGGCTACACCTTC
TRBJ2-3 | TRBD1 | NA | TRBV13 | CASSRDSYTDTQYF | TGTGCCAGCAGCAGGGACAGCTACACAGATACGCAGTATTTT
TRBJ2-7 | NA | once | TRBV9 | CASSVAQGFYEQYF | TGTGCCAGCAGCGTAGCTCAGGGGTTCTACGAGCAGTACTTC
TRBJ2-7 | TRBD1 | NA | TRBV9 | CASSRTGLNEQYF | TGTGCCAGCAGCCGGACAGGGCTGAACGAGCAGTACTTC
TRBJ2-2 | NA | NA | TRBV30 | CAWSYGSGELFF | TGTGCCTGGAGTTACGGGTCCGGGGAGCTGTTTTTT